These 15 T cell receptor beta chains share one sample of origin, sequenced in a study of CD8 T cells in Susac syndrome. A quantity of about 0.45 to 1 ug RNA underwent reverse transcription using random hexamers. Each CDR3 protein is one row after TCRdb ran MiXCR on the immunoSEQ multiplex PCR reads. The data contain around 110,000 distinct CDR3 sequences, 96% of them singletons. The sample consisted of CD4+ T cells from PBMCs. Receptor source: a human donor with Susac syndrome.

This clonotype was seen once. This chain links TRBV20-1 with TRBJ2-7, with TRBD2 matching 9 bases. J gave up 3 bases and V 3 bases, and 6 bases lay outside the gene matches. The germline CDR1 and CDR2 sequences are DFQATT and SNEGSKA (reference sequence). CDR3 length: 14 amino acids. The CDR3 coding sequence is TGCAGTGCTAGGCGAGCGGGAGGAGACTACGAGCAGTACTTC. Amino acid sequence: CSARRAGGDYEQYF.

The rearrangement uses TRBV6-5 and TRBJ2-1; TRBD1 might be the D (6 bases). The CDR3 is 15 amino acids. The germline V gene encodes CDR1 MNHEY and CDR2 SVGAGI. Trimming took 5 bases from V and 5 from J, leaving 16 bases between them. The CDR3 region is CASSPRGGWDNEQFF. As DNA, the CDR3 is TGTGCCAGCAGTCCCCGAGGGGGTTGGGACAATGAGCAGTTCTTC.

This clonotype was seen a single time. The CDR3 nucleotides read TGTGCCAGCAGCTTAACGGGACAGGGGTTATACAATGAGCAGTTCTTC. This codes for CASSLTGQGLYNEQFF. V gene TRBV9 combines with J gene TRBJ2-1; 10 nucleotides agree with TRBD1. CDR3 length equals 16 residues. CDR1 SGDLS and CDR2 YYNGEE come from the germline V gene. Losses at the gene ends were 4 bases for V and 4 bases for J; bases not matched to a gene: 8.

The chain employs TRBV12-3 or TRBV12-4 and TRBJ1-5, with unresolved D. The CDR3 covers 15 residues. Trimming took 3 bases from V and 2 from J, leaving 11 bases between them. The CDR3 DNA follows: TGTGCCAGCAGTTTGGGGAGTGAGGGCAATCAGCCCCAGCATTTT. This encodes CASSLGSEGNQPQHF.

The chain is built from TRBV5-4 and TRBJ2-5; 14 bases are shared with TRBD2. CDR1 is SGHNT and CDR2 is YYREEE in the germline V gene (reference sequence). V lost 6 bases to trimming and J lost 13 bases; unmatched junction nucleotides: 11. This CDR3 comprises 14 residues. CDR3 bases: TGTGCCAGCACCAATGCCGGGACTAGCGGGAGCGCGTACTTC. Translation: CASTNAGTSGSAYF.

The V and J genes are TRBV20-1 and TRBJ2-4, with a tentative D call TRBD1 (5 bases). Trimming shortened V by 4 bases and J by 0 bases, and 10 bases separated the two germline ends. Per the germline V gene, CDR1 is DFQATT and CDR2 is SNEGSKA (reference sequence). CDR3 length equals 14 residues. CDR3 amino acids: CSAMGPLAKNIQYF. The CDR3 coding sequence is TGCAGTGCTATGGGGCCTTTAGCCAAAAACATTCAGTACTTC.

The chain is built from TRBV7-9 and TRBJ2-7; 7 bases fit TRBD1. Germline CDR1 SEHNR, CDR2 FQNEAQ (reference sequence). This CDR3 region has 15 residues. With 1 base clipped from V and 3 bases from J, the junction kept 6 bases outside the gene matches. The CDR3 DNA reads TGTGCCAGCAGCTTAGGGGGACAGTCTTACTACGAGCAGTACTTC. It codes for CASSLGGQSYYEQYF.

J is TRBJ2-5 and V is TRBV29-1, with TRBD2 matching 10 bases. The J segment lost 5 bases and the V segment lost 7 bases, leaving 7 bases of the junction unmatched. The germline CDR1 and CDR2 sequences are SQVTM and ANQGSEA. The CDR3 has 13 residues. The CDR3: CSARTSGFETQYF. The CDR3 DNA reads TGCAGCGCCCGGACTAGCGGTTTCGAGACCCAGTACTTC.

J is TRBJ2-1 and V is TRBV7-2; 11 nucleotides agree with TRBD2. Germline V gene sequence: CDR1 SGHTA, CDR2 FQGNSA. Trimming cost V 4 bases and J 7 bases; bases outside gene matches: 6. The CDR3 runs to 15 residues. CDR3 amino acids: CASSSRTSGRNEQFF. In DNA form, the CDR3 reads TGTGCCAGCAGCTCCCGGACTAGCGGGCGTAATGAGCAGTTCTTC.

This clonotype was counted once. The chain uses TRBV20-1 and TRBJ2-1; D is possibly TRBD2 (5 bases). The V end lost 1 base, the J end lost 8 bases, and 15 bases lay between the germline ends. Germline CDR1 is DFQATT and CDR2 is SNEGSKA (reference sequence). This CDR3 contains 14 residues. The CDR3 loop is CSARGQRTLYEQFF. CDR3 sequence (DNA): TGCAGTGCTAGAGGCCAACGGACTCTATATGAGCAGTTCTTC.

The V gene is TRBV5-6, the J gene TRBJ2-5; a possible D gene is TRBD2 (5 bases). The length of the CDR3 is 13 residues. Germline V lookup: CDR1 SGHDT, CDR2 YYEEEE. Deletions cut 4 bases from V and 1 base from J, with 8 bases between. The CDR3 reads CASSRRGQETQYF. The CDR3 region has the DNA TGTGCCAGCAGCCGCCGGGGCCAAGAGACCCAGTACTTC.

A single count supports this clonotype. The chain links TRBV10-3 to TRBJ1-2; 8 bases align to TRBD1. Germline trimming cut 9 bases from V and 4 bases from J; bases unmatched to any gene: 7. CDR1 is ENHRY and CDR2 is SYGVKD in the germline V gene. This CDR3 spans 13 amino acids. CDR3 sequence reads: CAMGQDGAYGYTF. Here the CDR3 DNA reads TGTGCCATGGGACAGGATGGAGCCTATGGCTACACCTTC.

This clonotype was observed a single time. The rearrangement joins TRBV20-1 to TRBJ2-5; D call uncertain. CDR3 length: 11 residues. V gave up 5 bases and J gave up 8 bases, with 12 bases separating them. In germline, CDR1 is DFQATT, CDR2 SNEGSKA (reference sequence). The CDR3 region has the DNA TGCAGTGCTGGGCTGGGTACCACCCAGTACTTC. Protein product: CSAGLGTTQYF.

The chain joins TRBV7-6 to TRBJ2-3; 7 bases align to TRBD2. The CDR3 totals 16 residues. With V trimmed by 1 base and J by 0 bases, 4 bases remained unmatched. Germline V lookup: CDR1 SGHVS, CDR2 FNYEAQ. The CDR3 protein is CASSLVGSGSTDTQYF. The CDR3 nucleotides read TGTGCCAGCAGCTTAGTTGGTAGCGGGAGCACAGATACGCAGTATTTT.

The rearrangement uses TRBV5-6 and TRBJ1-1, with D tentatively TRBD1 (6 bases). CDR3 length equals 14 residues. The germline V and J ends were trimmed by 6 bases and 5 bases, with 17 bases remaining between them. CDR1 SGHDT and CDR2 YYEEEE come from the germline V gene. CDR3 DNA: TGTGCCAGCACCGAACCGGGGGCGAGGACTGAAGCTTTCTTT. Translated, it gives CASTEPGARTEAFF.